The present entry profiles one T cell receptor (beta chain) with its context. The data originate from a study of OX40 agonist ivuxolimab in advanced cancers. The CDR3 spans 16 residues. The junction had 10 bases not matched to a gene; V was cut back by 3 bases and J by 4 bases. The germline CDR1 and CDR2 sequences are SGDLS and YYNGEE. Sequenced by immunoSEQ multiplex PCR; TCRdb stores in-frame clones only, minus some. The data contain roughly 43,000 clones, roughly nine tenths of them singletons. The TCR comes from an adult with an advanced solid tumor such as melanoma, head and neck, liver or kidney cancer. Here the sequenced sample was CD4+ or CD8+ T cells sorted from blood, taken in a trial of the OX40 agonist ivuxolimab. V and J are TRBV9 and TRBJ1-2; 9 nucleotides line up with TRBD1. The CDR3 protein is CASSGWTGEGLYGYTF. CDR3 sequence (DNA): TGTGCCAGCAGCGGATGGACAGGGGAAGGCCTCTATGGCTACACCTTC. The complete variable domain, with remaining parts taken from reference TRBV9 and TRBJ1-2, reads DSGVTQTPKHLITATGQRVTLRCSPRSGDLSVYWYQQSLDQGLQFLIQYYNGEERAKGNILERFSAQQFPDLHSELNLSSLELGDSALYFCASSGWTGEGLYGYTFGSGTRLTVV.